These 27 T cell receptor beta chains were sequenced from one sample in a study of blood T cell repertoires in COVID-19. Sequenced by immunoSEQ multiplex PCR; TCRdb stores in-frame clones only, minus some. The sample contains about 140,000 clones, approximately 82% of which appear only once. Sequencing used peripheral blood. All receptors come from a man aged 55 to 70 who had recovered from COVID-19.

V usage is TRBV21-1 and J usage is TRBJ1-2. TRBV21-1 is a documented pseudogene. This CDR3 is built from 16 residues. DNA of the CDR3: TGTGCCAGCAGCACCTTGACCTCCCCGGGGTACTATGGCTACACCTTC. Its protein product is CASSTLTSPGYYGYTF.

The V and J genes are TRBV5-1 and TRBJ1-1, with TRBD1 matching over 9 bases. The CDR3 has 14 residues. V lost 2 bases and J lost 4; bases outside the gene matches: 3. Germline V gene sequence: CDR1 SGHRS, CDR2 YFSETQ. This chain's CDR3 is CASSFGTGPTEAFF. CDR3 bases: TGCGCCAGCAGCTTCGGGACAGGGCCCACTGAAGCTTTCTTT. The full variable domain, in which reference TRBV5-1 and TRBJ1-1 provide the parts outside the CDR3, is KAGVTQTPRYLIKTRGQQVTLSCSPISGHRSVSWYQQTPGQGLQFLFEYFSETQRNKGNFPGRFSGRQFSNSRSEMNVSTLELGDSALYLCASSFGTGPTEAFFGQGTRLTVV.

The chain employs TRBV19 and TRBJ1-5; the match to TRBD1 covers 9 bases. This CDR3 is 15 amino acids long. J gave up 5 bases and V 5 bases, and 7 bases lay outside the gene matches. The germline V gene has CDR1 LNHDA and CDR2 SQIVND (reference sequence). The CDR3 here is CASSGGQGSHQPQHF. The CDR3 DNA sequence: TGTGCCAGTAGTGGGGGACAGGGAAGCCATCAGCCCCAGCATTTT.

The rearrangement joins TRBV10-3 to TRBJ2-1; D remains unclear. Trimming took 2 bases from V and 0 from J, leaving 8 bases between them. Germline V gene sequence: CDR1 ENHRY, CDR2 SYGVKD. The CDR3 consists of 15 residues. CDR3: CAISEPPGSYNEQFF. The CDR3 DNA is TGTGCCATCAGTGAGCCCCCGGGCTCCTACAATGAGCAGTTCTTC.

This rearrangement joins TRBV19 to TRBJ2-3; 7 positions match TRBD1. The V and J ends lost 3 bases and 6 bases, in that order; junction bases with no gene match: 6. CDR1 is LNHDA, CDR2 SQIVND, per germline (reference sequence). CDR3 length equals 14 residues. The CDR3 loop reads CASSMAARGDTQYF. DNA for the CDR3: TGTGCCAGTAGTATGGCTGCCAGGGGGGATACGCAGTATTTT.

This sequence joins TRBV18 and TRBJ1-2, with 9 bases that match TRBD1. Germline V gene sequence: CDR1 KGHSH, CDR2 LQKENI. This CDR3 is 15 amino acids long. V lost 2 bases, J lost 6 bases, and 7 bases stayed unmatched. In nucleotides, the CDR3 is TGTGCCAGCTCACCAATTGGGACAGGGATCGATGGCTACACCTTC. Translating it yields CASSPIGTGIDGYTF. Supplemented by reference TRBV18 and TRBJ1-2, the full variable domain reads NAGVMQNPRHLVRRRGQEARLRCSPMKGHSHVYWYRQLPEEGLKFMVYLQKENIIDESGMPKERFSAEFPKEGPSILRIQQVVRGDSAAYFCASSPIGTGIDGYTFGSGTRLTVV.

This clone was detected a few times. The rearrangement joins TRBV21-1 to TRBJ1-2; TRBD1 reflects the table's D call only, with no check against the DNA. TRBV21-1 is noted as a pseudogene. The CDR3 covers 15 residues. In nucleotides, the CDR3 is TGTGCCAGCAGCAAGATCACACAGGGCGGCTATGGCTACACCTTC. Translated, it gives CASSKITQGGYGYTF.

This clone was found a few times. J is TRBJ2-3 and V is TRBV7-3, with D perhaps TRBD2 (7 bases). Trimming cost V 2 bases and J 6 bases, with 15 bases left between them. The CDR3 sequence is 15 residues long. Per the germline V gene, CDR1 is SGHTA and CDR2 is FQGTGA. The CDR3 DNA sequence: TGTGCCAGCAGCTTAGATCGGGGGGCTTGGGATACGCAGTATTTT. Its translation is CASSLDRGAWDTQYF. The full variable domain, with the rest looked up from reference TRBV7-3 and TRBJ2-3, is GAGVSQTPSNKVTEKGKYVELRCDPISGHTALYWYRQSLGQGPEFLIYFQGTGAADDSGLPNDRFFAVRPEGSVSTLKIQRTERGDSAVYLCASSLDRGAWDTQYFGPGTRLTVL.

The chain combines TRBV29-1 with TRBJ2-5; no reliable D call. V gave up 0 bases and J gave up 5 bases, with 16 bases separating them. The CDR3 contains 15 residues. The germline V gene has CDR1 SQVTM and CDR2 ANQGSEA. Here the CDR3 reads CSVEEGSAVEETQYF. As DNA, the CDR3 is TGCAGCGTTGAAGAAGGTAGTGCGGTAGAGGAGACCCAGTACTTC.

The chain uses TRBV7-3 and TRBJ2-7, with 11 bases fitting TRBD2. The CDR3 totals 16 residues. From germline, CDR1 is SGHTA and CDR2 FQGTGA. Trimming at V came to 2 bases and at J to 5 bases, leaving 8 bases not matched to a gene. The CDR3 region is CASSLEKTSGSNEQYF. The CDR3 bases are TGTGCCAGCAGCTTAGAGAAAACTAGCGGGAGTAACGAGCAGTACTTC.

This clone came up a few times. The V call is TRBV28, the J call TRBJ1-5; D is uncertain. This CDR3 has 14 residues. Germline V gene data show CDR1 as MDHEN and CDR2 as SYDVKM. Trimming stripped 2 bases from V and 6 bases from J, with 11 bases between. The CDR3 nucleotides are TGTGCCAGCAGTTTACTAACGGCGGGTCAGCCCCAGCATTTT. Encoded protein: CASSLLTAGQPQHF.

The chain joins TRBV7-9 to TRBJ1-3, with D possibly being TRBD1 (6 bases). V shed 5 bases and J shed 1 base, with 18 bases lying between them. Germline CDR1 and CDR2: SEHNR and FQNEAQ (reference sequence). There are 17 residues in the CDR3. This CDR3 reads CASSHSRTAYSGNTIYF. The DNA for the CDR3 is TGTGCCAGCAGCCACTCTAGGACAGCTTATTCTGGAAACACCATATATTTT.

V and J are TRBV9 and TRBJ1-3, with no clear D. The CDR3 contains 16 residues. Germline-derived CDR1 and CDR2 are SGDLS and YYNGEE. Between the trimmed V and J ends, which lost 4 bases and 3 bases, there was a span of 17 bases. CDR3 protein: CASSLPPLAGGNTIYF. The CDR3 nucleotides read TGTGCCAGCAGCCTACCCCCGCTAGCAGGTGGAAACACCATATATTTT.

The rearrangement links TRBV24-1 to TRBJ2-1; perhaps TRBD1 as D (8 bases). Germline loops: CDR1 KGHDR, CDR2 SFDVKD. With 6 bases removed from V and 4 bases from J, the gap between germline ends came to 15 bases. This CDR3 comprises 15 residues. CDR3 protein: CATSSTGGGYNEQFF. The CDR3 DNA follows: TGTGCCACCAGTTCAACAGGGGGAGGGTACAATGAGCAGTTCTTC.

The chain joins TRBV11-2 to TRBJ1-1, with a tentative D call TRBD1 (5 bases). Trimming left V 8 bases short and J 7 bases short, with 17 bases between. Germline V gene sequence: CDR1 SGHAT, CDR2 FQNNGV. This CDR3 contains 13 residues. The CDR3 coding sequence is TGTGCCAGCCTGTGGACGGGCGGGGGTGAAGCTTTCTTT. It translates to CASLWTGGGEAFF.

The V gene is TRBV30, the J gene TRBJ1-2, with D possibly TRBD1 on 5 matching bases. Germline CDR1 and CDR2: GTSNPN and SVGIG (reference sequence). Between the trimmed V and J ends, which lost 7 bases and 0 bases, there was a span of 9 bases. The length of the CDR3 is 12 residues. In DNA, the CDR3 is TGTGCCTTAGAACAGGCTAACTATGGCTACACCTTC. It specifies CALEQANYGYTF.

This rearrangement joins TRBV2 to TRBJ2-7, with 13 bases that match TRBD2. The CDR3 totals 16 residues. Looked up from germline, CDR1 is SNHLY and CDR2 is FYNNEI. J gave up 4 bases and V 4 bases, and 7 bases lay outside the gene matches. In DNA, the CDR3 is TGTGCCAGCAGTGGAACCGGGACTAGCGGGATATACGAGCAGTACTTC. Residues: CASSGTGTSGIYEQYF.

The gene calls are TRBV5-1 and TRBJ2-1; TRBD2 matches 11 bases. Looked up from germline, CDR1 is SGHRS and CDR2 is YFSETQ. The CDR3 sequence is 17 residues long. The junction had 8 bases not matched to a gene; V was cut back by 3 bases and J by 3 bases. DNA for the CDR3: TGCGCCAGCAGCTCGGAGGGACTAGCGGTTCGCTACAATGAGCAGTTCTTC. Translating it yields CASSSEGLAVRYNEQFF.

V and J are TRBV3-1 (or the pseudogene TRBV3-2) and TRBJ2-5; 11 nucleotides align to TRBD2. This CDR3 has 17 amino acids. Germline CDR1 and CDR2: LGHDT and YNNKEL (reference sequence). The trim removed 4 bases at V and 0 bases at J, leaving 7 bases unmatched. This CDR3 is CASSRAPGLADQETQYF. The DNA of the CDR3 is TGTGCCAGCAGCCGAGCCCCGGGACTAGCGGACCAAGAGACCCAGTACTTC.

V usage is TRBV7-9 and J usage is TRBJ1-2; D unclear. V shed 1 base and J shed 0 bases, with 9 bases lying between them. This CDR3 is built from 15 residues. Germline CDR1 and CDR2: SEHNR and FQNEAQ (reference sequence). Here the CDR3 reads CASSLEPGPNYGYTF. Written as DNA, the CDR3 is TGTGCCAGCAGCTTAGAACCAGGTCCTAACTATGGCTACACCTTC.

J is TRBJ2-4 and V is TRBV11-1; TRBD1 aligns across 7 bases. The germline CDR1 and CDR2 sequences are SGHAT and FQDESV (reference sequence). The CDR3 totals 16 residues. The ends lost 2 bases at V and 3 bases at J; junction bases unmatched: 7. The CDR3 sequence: CASSLKGASGKNIQYF. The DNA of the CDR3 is TGTGCCAGCAGCTTAAAGGGGGCTTCGGGCAAAAACATTCAGTACTTC.

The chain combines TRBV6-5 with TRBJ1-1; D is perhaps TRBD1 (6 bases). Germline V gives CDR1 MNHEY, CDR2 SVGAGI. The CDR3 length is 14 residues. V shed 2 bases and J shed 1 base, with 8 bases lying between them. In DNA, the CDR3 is TGTGCCAGCAGTTACGAGACAGGGAACACTGAAGCTTTCTTT. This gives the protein CASSYETGNTEAFF.

DNA of the CDR3: TGCGCCAGCAGGACAGGCGGGTTCAACGAGCAGTACTTC. It is translated as CASRTGGFNEQYF. The rearrangement joins TRBV5-1 to TRBJ2-7; TRBD1 is a possible D gene (6 bases). With 5 bases removed from V and 5 bases from J, the gap between germline ends came to 14 bases. Germline lookup yields CDR1 SGHRS and CDR2 YFSETQ. The CDR3 extends over 13 amino acids.

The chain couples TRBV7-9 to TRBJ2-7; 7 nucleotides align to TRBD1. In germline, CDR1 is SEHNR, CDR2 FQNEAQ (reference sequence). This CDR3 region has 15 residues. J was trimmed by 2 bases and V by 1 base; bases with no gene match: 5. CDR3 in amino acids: CASSLGGGHTYEQYF. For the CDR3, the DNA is TGTGCCAGCAGCTTAGGAGGGGGCCATACCTACGAGCAGTACTTC.

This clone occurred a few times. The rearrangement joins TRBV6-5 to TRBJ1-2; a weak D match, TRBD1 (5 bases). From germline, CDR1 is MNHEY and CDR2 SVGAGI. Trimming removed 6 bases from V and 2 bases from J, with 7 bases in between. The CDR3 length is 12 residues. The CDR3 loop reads CASSDRNYGYTF. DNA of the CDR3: TGTGCCAGCAGCGACAGAAACTATGGCTACACCTTC.

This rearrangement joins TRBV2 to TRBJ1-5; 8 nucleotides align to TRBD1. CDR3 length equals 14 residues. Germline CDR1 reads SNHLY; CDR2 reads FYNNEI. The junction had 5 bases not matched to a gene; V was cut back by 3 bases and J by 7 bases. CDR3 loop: CASSDQGAGQPQHF. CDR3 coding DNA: TGTGCCAGCAGTGACCAGGGGGCAGGGCAGCCCCAGCATTTT.

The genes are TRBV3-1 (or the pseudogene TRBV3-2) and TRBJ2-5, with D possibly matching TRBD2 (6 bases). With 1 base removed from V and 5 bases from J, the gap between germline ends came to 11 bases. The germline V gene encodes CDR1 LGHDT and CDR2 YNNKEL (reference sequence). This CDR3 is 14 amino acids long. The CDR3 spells CASSQVNSGETQYF. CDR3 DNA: TGTGCCAGCAGCCAAGTTAATAGCGGTGAGACCCAGTACTTC.